This paragraph reports one T cell receptor beta chain. The sample comes from a study of Ad26.COV2.S vaccination and SARS-CoV-2 variants. Overall study context: Ad26.COV2.S, an intramuscular injection, was given once or twice 56 days apart.

The CDR3 extends over 15 amino acids. Germline CDR1 and CDR2: MNHEY and SVGAGI. Trimming left V 6 bases short and J 0 bases short, with 9 bases between. Treatment indicated: around 19 received Ad26.COV2.S at low or high dose, single or two shots; several received placebo; per-sample allocation not given. Sample collection was performed on day 63 after the first vaccine or placebo injection. The method was immunoSEQ multiplex PCR; TCRdb's version includes in-frame clones alone and lacks a portion of them. The repertoire consists of some 500,000 clones, with 89% occurring once and the leading ten covering approximately 2.5%.

The sample here was peripheral blood, taken in a trial of Ad26.COV2.S vaccine versus placebo. The chain recombines TRBV6-5 with TRBJ1-6; D is perhaps TRBD1 (6 bases). This receptor was identified in a person aged 18 to 65 who received the Ad26.COV2.S COVID-19 vaccine or a placebo. CDR3 region: CASRRGSSYNSPLHF. The CDR3 DNA is TGTGCCAGCAGGAGGGGGAGCTCCTATAATTCACCCCTCCACTTT.